This T cell receptor beta chain appears in the sequencing data of a study of T cells in Graves' hyperthyroidism and ophthalmopathy. This clonotype was recorded many times. The germline CDR1 and CDR2 sequences are SGHTA and FQGTGA. The junction had 4 bases not matched to a gene; V was cut back by 1 base and J by 1 base. The CDR3 covers 15 residues. TCR beta CDR3 regions were amplified from RNA. Carried out on the TCR CDR3, a first-round RT-PCR used the HTBI primer set. In TCRdb, the multiplex PCR reads were re-called with MiXCR into one record per CDR3 protein. Of about 420,000 distinct CDR3 sequences in the sample, roughly an eighth were seen once.

The receptor was isolated from a woman aged 18 to 35 with Graves' hyperthyroidism. The sequenced material came from blood. J is TRBJ2-7 and V is TRBV7-3; TRBD2 matches 7 bases. CDR3 residues: CASSLSAGDSYEQYF. CDR3 bases: TGTGCCAGCAGCTTAAGCGCGGGAGATTCCTACGAGCAGTACTTC.